One sample yielded the 12 T cell receptor beta chains listed below, sequenced in a study of shared clonotypes between healthy human individuals. Method: immunoSEQ multiplex PCR; TCRdb's copy keeps in-frame clones and lacks some. The sample records 2 million to 2.5 million clones, about 93% being singletons. CD45RO-negative, CCR7-selected cells formed the naive CD8 fraction, which excluded terminally differentiated effector memory CD45RA+ cells. Material for sequencing was naive CD8+ T cells from PBMCs. These receptors were collected from a man aged 18 to 35 in good health. Some clones in this sample may be carry-over from other donors' samples.

This chain uses TRBV5-6 with TRBJ2-1; D is ambiguous. Germline assignment: CDR1 SGHDT and CDR2 YYEEEE. V dropped 3 bases and J dropped 2 bases, with 9 bases sitting between them. The CDR3 is 14 amino acids. Here the CDR3 reads CASSSLQTYNEQFF. The DNA for the CDR3 is TGTGCCAGCAGCTCCCTACAGACCTACAATGAGCAGTTCTTC. The full variable domain, in which reference TRBV5-6 and TRBJ2-1 provide the parts outside the CDR3, is DAGVTQSPTHLIKTRGQQVTLRCSPKSGHDTVSWYQQALGQGPQFIFQYYEEEERQRGNFPDRFSGHQFPNYSSELNVNALLLGDSALYLCASSSLQTYNEQFFGPGTRLTVL.

In DNA, the CDR3 is TGTGCCAGTAGTAACAACAGGGGCTACTATAGCAATCAGCCCCAGCATTTT. Protein sequence: CASSNNRGYYSNQPQHF. The rearrangement links TRBV19 to TRBJ1-5, with 7 bases aligning to TRBD1. Per germline, CDR1 LNHDA and CDR2 SQIVND (reference sequence). J was trimmed by 0 bases and V by 4 bases; bases with no gene match: 9. CDR3 length equals 17 residues.

In regard to this clone: The same CDR3 can be traced to other DNA sequences in this sample. This rearrangement joins TRBV28 to TRBJ2-7; 10 nucleotides align to TRBD2. The CDR3 is 13 residues long. V was clipped by 6 bases and J by 4 bases; unmatched bases: 3. CDR1 and CDR2 from the germline V gene are MDHEN and SYDVKM. In nucleotides, the CDR3 is TGTGCCAGCAGCCTAGCGGGAGCGTACGAGCAGTACTTC. Translating it yields CASSLAGAYEQYF.

The chain links TRBV6-7 to TRBJ2-5; no definite D call. TRBV6-7 is an ORF for which the function is uncertain. The V gene lost 5 bases and the J gene lost 11 bases, with 12 bases spanning the gap. This CDR3 comprises 11 residues. Here the CDR3 reads CASSTLPRQYF. As DNA, the CDR3 is TGTGCCAGCAGTACCCTCCCGCGACAGTACTTC.

The chain has TRBV7-9 and TRBJ1-1; D perhaps matches TRBD1 (5 bases). The V gene lost 5 bases and the J gene lost 1 base, with 11 bases spanning the gap. CDR3 length: 14 residues. Germline V gives CDR1 SEHNR, CDR2 FQNEAQ (reference sequence). Here the CDR3 DNA reads TGTGCCAGCAGCGAGATGGGGGGGAACACTGAAGCTTTCTTT. It codes for CASSEMGGNTEAFF.

The CDR3 is CASSLGGVGRLNRADTQYF. The DNA of the CDR3 is TGTGCCAGCAGCTTAGGAGGGGTGGGCCGGCTAAATCGAGCAGATACGCAGTATTTT. The J gene is TRBJ2-3, the V gene TRBV7-2; D may match TRBD1 or TRBD2 (5 bases each). Trimming left V 1 base short and J 4 bases short, with 24 bases between. The germline gives CDR1 SGHTA, CDR2 FQGNSA. The CDR3 spans 19 residues.

The rearrangement links TRBV4-3 to TRBJ1-5; the D is unclear. The germline V and J ends were trimmed by 0 bases and 3 bases, with 15 bases remaining between them. The germline V gene encodes CDR1 LGHNA and CDR2 YSLEER. The CDR3 totals 17 residues. In DNA form, the CDR3 reads TGCGCCAGCAGCCAAGATTGGAAGGTACAGTCCAATCAGCCCCAGCATTTT. Protein: CASSQDWKVQSNQPQHF.

The genes are TRBV7-9 and TRBJ2-2; 12 bases match TRBD2. V shed 5 bases and J 2 bases; nucleotides not matched to a gene: 12. The CDR3 has 19 amino acids. Germline CDR1 and CDR2: SEHNR and FQNEAQ (reference sequence). The CDR3 region is CASSGKTSGSPENTGELFF. The CDR3 DNA is TGTGCCAGCAGCGGGAAGACTAGCGGGAGCCCCGAAAACACCGGGGAGCTGTTTTTT. Full variable domain (remainder filled in from reference TRBV7-9 and TRBJ2-2): DTGVSQNPRHKITKRGQNVTFRCDPISEHNRLYWYRQTLGQGPEFLTYFQNEAQLEKSRLLSDRFSAERPKGSFSTLEIQRTEQGDSAMYLCASSGKTSGSPENTGELFFGEGSRLTVL.

This chain links TRBV4-1 with TRBJ2-1; weak D call: TRBD2 (6 bases). Trimming cost V 4 bases and J 6 bases, with 19 bases left between them. This CDR3 comprises 16 residues. Germline CDR1 and CDR2: MGHRA and YSYEKL. CDR3 amino acids: CASSPGRGRTGNEQFF. The CDR3 DNA reads TGCGCCAGCAGCCCCGGGCGGGGCAGGACTGGCAATGAGCAGTTCTTC.

This clone was observed a handful of times. V usage is TRBV13 and J usage is TRBJ1-4; D gene ambiguous. The CDR3 is 16 residues long. V lost 4 bases, J lost 7 bases, and 19 bases lay in between. The germline V gene has CDR1 PRHDT and CDR2 FYEKMQ (reference sequence). For the CDR3, the DNA is TGTGCCAGCAGCTCAGGTCTCGAGAGGGAGGGTGAAAAACTGTTTTTT. Translated: CASSSGLEREGEKLFF.

The chain carries TRBV6-6 and TRBJ2-7; D gene unclear. The V and J ends lost 6 bases and 4 bases respectively, with 7 bases between them. Per germline, CDR1 MNHNY and CDR2 SVGAGI (reference sequence). The CDR3 totals 11 residues. CDR3 residues: CASREVYEQYF. As DNA, the CDR3 is TGTGCCAGCAGGGAAGTGTACGAGCAGTACTTC.

This sequence joins TRBV4-1 and TRBJ2-3; maybe TRBD2 (6 bases). This CDR3 is built from 14 residues. Trimming cost V 1 base and J 5 bases, with 10 bases left between them. Germline CDR1 reads MGHRA; CDR2 reads YSYEKL. The CDR3 nucleotides read TGCGCCAGCAGCCAAGCGGGGGTGGAAGATACGCAGTATTTT. Translating gives CASSQAGVEDTQYF.